What follows are 21 T cell receptor beta chains derived from one specimen sequenced in a study of cytomegalovirus exposure and HLA in healthy donors. The primer mix had 60 Vbeta and 13 Jbeta primers. Clones were sequenced by immunoSEQ multiplex PCR, and TCRdb holds only the in-frame ones, with some missing. The repertoire consists of approximately 170,000 clones, with roughly four fifths occurring once and the leading ten covering around 3.2%. The sample taken for sequencing was PBMCs. Receptor source: a woman aged 25 to 39 in good health and CMV-seropositive.

The rearrangement uses TRBV9 and TRBJ2-1, with TRBD2 identical over 16 bases. Germline V gene lookup returns CDR1 SGDLS and CDR2 YYNGEE. J gave up 0 bases and V 3 bases, and 9 bases lay outside the gene matches. The CDR3 is 20 residues long. CDR3 bases: TGTGCCAGCAGCGGAGAGGGACTAGCGGGAGGGATCAGCTCCTACAATGAGCAGTTCTTC. Translation gives CASSGEGLAGGISSYNEQFF.

To note about this clone: Other nucleotide sequences in the sample specify the same CDR3. The CDR3 DNA reads TGTGCCAGCAGCCCCCCCGGGAGCCAAGATGGCTACACCTTC. Translation gives CASSPPGSQDGYTF. The chain links TRBV7-9 to TRBJ1-2; D gene ambiguous. With 5 bases removed from V and 6 bases from J, the gap between germline ends came to 16 bases. The germline CDR1 and CDR2 sequences are SEHNR and FQNEAQ (reference sequence). The CDR3 totals 14 residues.

The sample holds a few counts of this clone. The chain links TRBV19 to TRBJ2-1, with 7 bases aligning to TRBD2. The V and J ends lost 3 bases and 5 bases, in that order; junction bases with no gene match: 16. CDR1 and CDR2 (germline): LNHDA, SQIVND (reference sequence). The CDR3 is made up of 18 amino acids. CDR3 coding DNA: TGTGCCAGTAGTATGTTAATTACCCCTAGCGGACTCGACAATGAGCAGTTCTTC. It is translated as CASSMLITPSGLDNEQFF.

Only a few counts were recorded for this clone. The chain couples TRBV11-2 to TRBJ2-5; D is possibly TRBD2 (6 bases). The CDR3 runs 15 residues. Germline-derived CDR1 and CDR2 are SGHAT and FQNNGV. Trimming cost V 1 base and J 5 bases, with 14 bases left between them. The CDR3 DNA follows: TGTGCCAGCAGCTTAGTAGGGCCGGGGAGGGAGACCCAGTACTTC. Translation: CASSLVGPGRETQYF.

The V call is TRBV10-2, the J call TRBJ1-4; D ambiguous. Germline CDR1 is WSHSY and CDR2 is SAAADI. The CDR3 covers 14 residues. The V gene lost 2 bases and the J gene lost 4 bases, with 8 bases spanning the gap. The CDR3 loop reads CASSEDGYNEKLFF. Here the CDR3 DNA reads TGCGCCAGCAGTGAGGACGGGTATAATGAAAAACTGTTTTTT.

On this clone: Relative to the germline gene, one junction end is altered; a read error may explain this. The chain couples TRBV7-9 to TRBJ1-5; tentative D call: TRBD1 (5 bases). Germline V gene sequence: CDR1 SEHNR, CDR2 FQNEAQ (reference sequence). The CDR3 is 13 residues long. The CDR3 DNA is TGTTCCAGCAGCTTGGGGGGGAGTCGGCCCCAGCATTTT. Translating gives CSSSLGGSRPQHF.

DNA of the CDR3: TGTGCCAGCAGTTTATGGCCGAGCGGGAGTAGAGGCGAGCAGTACTTC. This translates into CASSLWPSGSRGEQYF. This chain joins TRBV28 and TRBJ2-7; 8 nucleotides agree with TRBD2. J was trimmed by 6 bases and V by 0 bases; bases with no gene match: 10. This CDR3 has 16 amino acids. In germline, CDR1 is MDHEN, CDR2 SYDVKM.

The sample holds a few counts of this clone. The chain couples TRBV4-2 to TRBJ2-2, with D possibly matching TRBD2 (5 bases). CDR1 LGHNA and CDR2 YNFKEQ come from the germline V gene. The ends were cut back, 3 bases at V and 6 bases at J, with 14 bases in the middle. The CDR3 has 15 amino acids. DNA of the CDR3: TGTGCCAGCAGCCATGCCCGAGGAGGCCCCGGGGAGCTGTTTTTT. It codes for CASSHARGGPGELFF.

There are a few counts of this clone. The J gene is TRBJ2-2, the V gene TRBV18, with D maybe TRBD2 (5 bases). The V gene lost 3 bases and the J gene lost 4 bases, with 15 bases spanning the gap. Germline V gives CDR1 KGHSH, CDR2 LQKENI. The CDR3 has 16 residues. The chain's CDR3 is CASSPLGETLTGELFF. CDR3 coding DNA: TGTGCCAGCTCACCTTTGGGAGAGACCCTCACCGGGGAGCTGTTTTTT.

This clone appeared a single time. J is TRBJ1-6 and V is TRBV4-1, with D perhaps matching TRBD1 (5 bases). V lost 4 bases, J lost 8 bases, and 12 bases lay in between. The V gene's germline CDR1 is MGHRA and CDR2 YSYEKL. This CDR3 region has 14 residues. The CDR3 DNA follows: TGCGCCAGCAGCCGCAGGGTAGGGGATTCACCCCTCCACTTT. It is translated as CASSRRVGDSPLHF.

This sequence joins TRBV28 and TRBJ2-1; D remains ambiguous. Per germline, CDR1 MDHEN and CDR2 SYDVKM. Trimming removed 3 bases from V and 3 bases from J, with 9 bases in between. CDR3 length equals 14 residues. CDR3 sequence reads: CASSFGQNYNEQFF. CDR3 DNA: TGTGCCAGCAGTTTTGGGCAGAACTACAATGAGCAGTTCTTC.

The chain carries TRBV19 and TRBJ2-1; 8 bases line up with TRBD1. The ends lost 7 bases at V and 7 bases at J; junction bases unmatched: 12. Germline CDR1 and CDR2: LNHDA and SQIVND (reference sequence). The CDR3 runs 15 residues. CDR3 nucleotide sequence: TGTGCCAGTAACGTGGGGCAGGGGGCAGGGAATGAGCAGTTCTTC. Its protein is CASNVGQGAGNEQFF.

The chain joins TRBV2 to TRBJ2-5, with a weak D call TRBD1 (6 bases). The CDR3 is 14 residues long. Germline V gene data show CDR1 as SNHLY and CDR2 as FYNNEI. The ends were cut back, 2 bases at V and 8 bases at J, with 15 bases in the middle. This CDR3 reads CASSEQGSLSTQYF. Here the CDR3 DNA reads TGTGCCAGCAGTGAACAGGGGTCTTTATCAACCCAGTACTTC.

This clone was seen more than once but under ten times. The V gene is TRBV25-1, the J gene TRBJ2-7, with a tentative D call TRBD1 (6 bases). Trimming shortened V by 4 bases and J by 0 bases, and 10 bases separated the two germline ends. The CDR3 has 14 residues. Germline V gene lookup returns CDR1 MGHDK and CDR2 SYGVNS. DNA of the CDR3: TGTGCCAGCAGTGGAACAGGGTCCTCCTACGAGCAGTACTTC. This codes for CASSGTGSSYEQYF.

This chain uses TRBV6-4 with TRBJ2-1; the match to TRBD1 covers 9 bases. The CDR3 is 16 amino acids. Looked up from germline, CDR1 is MRHNA and CDR2 is SNTAGT. V shed 1 base and J 9 bases; nucleotides not matched to a gene: 10. The CDR3: CASSDFGDRVSGEQFF. CDR3 DNA sequence: TGTGCCAGCAGTGACTTTGGGGACAGGGTTTCCGGTGAGCAGTTCTTC.

This chain connects TRBV27 to TRBJ1-1; 9 bases agree with TRBD1. This CDR3 is built from 15 residues. V gave up 5 bases and J gave up 0 bases; unmatched junction bases: 4. CDR1 and CDR2 (germline): MNHEY, SMNVEV (reference sequence). CDR3 coding DNA: TGTGCCAGCAGTACCGGGACAGGGTTGAACACTGAAGCTTTCTTT. Its translation: CASSTGTGLNTEAFF.

The chain carries TRBV10-1 and TRBJ2-5; no reliable D call. The J call is in doubt because the DNA end fits TRBJ2-7 better. The length of the CDR3 is 13 residues. Germline-derived CDR1 and CDR2 are WNHNN and SYGVQD (reference sequence). The DNA of the CDR3 is TGCGCCAGCAGTGACGCCATCCCCTACGAGCAGTACTTC. It translates to CASSDAIPYEQYF.

The count of this clone is one. The chain has TRBV19 and TRBJ1-3; tentative D call: TRBD1 (5 bases). V was trimmed by 6 bases and J by 8 bases, leaving 20 bases between them. Germline values: CDR1 LNHDA, CDR2 SQIVND (reference sequence). The CDR3 spans 15 residues. CDR3 sequence: CASSTDPFGGDTIYF. The CDR3 region has the DNA TGTGCCAGTAGCACCGACCCCTTCGGAGGGGACACCATATATTTT.

V gene TRBV6-5 combines with J gene TRBJ2-7; maybe TRBD1 (5 bases). The germline V gene has CDR1 MNHEY and CDR2 SVGAGI. V lost 0 bases and J lost 3, with 12 bases in between. This CDR3 is 15 amino acids long. The CDR3 loop is CASSYSRQGVYEQYF. In DNA form, the CDR3 reads TGTGCCAGCAGTTACTCGAGGCAGGGCGTCTACGAGCAGTACTTC.

The chain joins TRBV19 to TRBJ2-2; 10 nucleotides agree with TRBD1. The CDR3 loop spans 17 amino acids. Germline CDR1 is LNHDA and CDR2 is SQIVND (reference sequence). The J segment lost 6 bases and the V segment lost 4 bases, leaving 11 bases of the junction unmatched. This CDR3 is CASSTDSDRGGAGELFF. CDR3 nucleotide sequence: TGTGCCAGTAGTACCGACTCGGACAGGGGGGGGGCCGGGGAGCTGTTTTTT.

The CDR3 coding sequence is TGTGCCAGTAGTACCCTAGCGGTAGACAGGGAGCTGTTTTTT. Translated, it gives CASSTLAVDRELFF. The rearrangement uses TRBV19 and TRBJ2-2; 7 bases align to TRBD2. V was clipped by 4 bases and J by 9 bases; unmatched bases: 8. The CDR3 is 14 residues long. Germline lookup yields CDR1 LNHDA and CDR2 SQIVND (reference sequence).